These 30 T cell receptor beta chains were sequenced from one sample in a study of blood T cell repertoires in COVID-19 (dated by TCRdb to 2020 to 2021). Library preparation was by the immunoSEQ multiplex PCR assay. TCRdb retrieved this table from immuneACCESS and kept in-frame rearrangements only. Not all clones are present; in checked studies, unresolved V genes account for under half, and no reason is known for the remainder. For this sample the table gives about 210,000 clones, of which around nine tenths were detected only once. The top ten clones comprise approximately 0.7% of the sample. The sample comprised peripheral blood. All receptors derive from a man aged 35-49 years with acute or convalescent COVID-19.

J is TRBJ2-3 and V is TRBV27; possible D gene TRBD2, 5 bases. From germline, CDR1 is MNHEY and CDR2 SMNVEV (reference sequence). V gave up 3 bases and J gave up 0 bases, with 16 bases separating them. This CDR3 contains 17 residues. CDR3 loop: CASSFGGQSLSTDTQYF. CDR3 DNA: TGTGCCAGCAGTTTCGGCGGGCAGTCCTTAAGCACAGATACGCAGTATTTT.

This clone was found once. CDR3 in DNA: TGTGCCAGCAGATCTCAGGGGTCCTACGAGCAGTACTTC. It specifies CASRSQGSYEQYF. This rearrangement joins TRBV28 to TRBJ2-7, with D maybe TRBD1 (6 bases). The germline gives CDR1 MDHEN, CDR2 SYDVKM. There are 13 residues in the CDR3. V lost 6 bases and J lost 1, with 10 bases in between. Full variable domain (missing parts from reference TRBV28 and TRBJ2-7): DVKVTQSSRYLVKRTGEKVFLECVQDMDHENMFWYRQDPGLGLRLIYFSYDVKMKEKGDIPEGYSVSREKKERFSLILESASTNQTSMYLCASRSQGSYEQYFGPGTRLTVT.

CDR3 sequence reads: CASSKWTSGVRNEQFF. The DNA for the CDR3 is TGTGCCAGCAGCAAGTGGACTAGCGGGGTGAGAAATGAGCAGTTCTTC. The chain couples TRBV7-2 to TRBJ2-1; 12 bases fit TRBD2. The CDR3 length is 16 residues. J gave up 7 bases and V 5 bases, and 9 bases lay outside the gene matches. The germline V gene has CDR1 SGHTA and CDR2 FQGNSA. Using reference TRBV7-2 and TRBJ2-1 for the parts outside the CDR3, the full variable domain is GAGVSQSPSNKVTEKGKDVELRCDPISGHTALYWYRQSLGQGLEFLIYFQGNSAPDKSGLPSDRFSAERTGGSVSTLTIQRTQQEDSAVYLCASSKWTSGVRNEQFFGPGTRLTVL.

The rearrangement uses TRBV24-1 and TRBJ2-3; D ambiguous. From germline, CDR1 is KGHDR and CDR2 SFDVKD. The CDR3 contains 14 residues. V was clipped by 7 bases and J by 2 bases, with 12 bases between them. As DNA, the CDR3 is TGTGCCACCAGCCCCCCGAAACTCACAGATACGCAGTATTTT. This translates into CATSPPKLTDTQYF.

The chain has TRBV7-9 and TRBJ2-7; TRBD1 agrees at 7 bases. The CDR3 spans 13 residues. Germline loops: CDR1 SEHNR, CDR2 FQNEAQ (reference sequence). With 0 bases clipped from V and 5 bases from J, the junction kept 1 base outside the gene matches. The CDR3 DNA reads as TGTGCCAGCAGCTTAGCCGACAGGGACGAGCAGTACTTC. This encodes CASSLADRDEQYF.

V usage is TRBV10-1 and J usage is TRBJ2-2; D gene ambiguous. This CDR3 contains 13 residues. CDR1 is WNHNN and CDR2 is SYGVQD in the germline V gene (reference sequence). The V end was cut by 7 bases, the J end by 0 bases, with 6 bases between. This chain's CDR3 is CASKQPNTGELFF. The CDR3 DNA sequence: TGCGCCAGCAAACAGCCGAACACCGGGGAGCTGTTTTTT.

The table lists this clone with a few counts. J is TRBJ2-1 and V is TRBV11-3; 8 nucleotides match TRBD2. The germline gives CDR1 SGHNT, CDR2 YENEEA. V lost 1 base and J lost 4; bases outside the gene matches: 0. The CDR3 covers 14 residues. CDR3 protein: CASSLAGGYNEQFF. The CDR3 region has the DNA TGTGCCAGCAGCTTAGCGGGAGGGTACAATGAGCAGTTCTTC.

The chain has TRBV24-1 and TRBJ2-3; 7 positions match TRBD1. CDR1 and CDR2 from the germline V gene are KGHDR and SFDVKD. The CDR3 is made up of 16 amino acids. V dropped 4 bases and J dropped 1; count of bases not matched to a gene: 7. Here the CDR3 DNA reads TGTGCCACCAGTGAAACCGGGACAGTCGGCACAGATACGCAGTATTTT. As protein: CATSETGTVGTDTQYF.

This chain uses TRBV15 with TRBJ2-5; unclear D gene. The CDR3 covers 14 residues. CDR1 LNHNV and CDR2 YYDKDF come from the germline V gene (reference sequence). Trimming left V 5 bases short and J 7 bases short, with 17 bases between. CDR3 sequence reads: CATSGRVLEGTQYF. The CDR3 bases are TGTGCCACCAGCGGCCGGGTCCTGGAAGGGACCCAGTACTTC.

CDR3 sequence reads: CATLPGRAGYEQFF. The CDR3 DNA is TGTGCCACCCTCCCCGGGAGGGCCGGCTATGAGCAGTTCTTC. The chain is built from TRBV19 and TRBJ2-1, with TRBD2 matching 8 bases. V trimming: 10 bases; J trimming: 8 bases; junction bases outside the gene matches: 13. Germline CDR1 is LNHDA and CDR2 is SQIVND (reference sequence). The CDR3 totals 14 residues.

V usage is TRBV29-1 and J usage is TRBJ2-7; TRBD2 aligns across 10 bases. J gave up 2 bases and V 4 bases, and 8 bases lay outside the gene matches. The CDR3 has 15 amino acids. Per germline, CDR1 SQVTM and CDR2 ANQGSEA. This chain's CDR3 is CSVGISSGRPYEQYF. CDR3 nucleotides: TGCAGCGTTGGGATTTCTAGCGGGAGACCCTACGAGCAGTACTTC.

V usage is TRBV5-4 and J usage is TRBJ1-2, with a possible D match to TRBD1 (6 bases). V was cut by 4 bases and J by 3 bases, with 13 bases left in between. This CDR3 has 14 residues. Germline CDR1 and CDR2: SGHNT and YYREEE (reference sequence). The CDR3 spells CASSAQGYDYGYTF. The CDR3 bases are TGTGCCAGCAGCGCACAGGGTTATGACTATGGCTACACCTTC.

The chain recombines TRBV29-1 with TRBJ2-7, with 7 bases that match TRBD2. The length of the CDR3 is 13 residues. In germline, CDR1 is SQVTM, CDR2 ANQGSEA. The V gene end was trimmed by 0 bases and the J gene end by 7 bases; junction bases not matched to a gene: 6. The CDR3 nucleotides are TGCAGCGTTGAAGAGGTAGTGGGAGGGGAGCAGTACTTC. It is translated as CSVEEVVGGEQYF.

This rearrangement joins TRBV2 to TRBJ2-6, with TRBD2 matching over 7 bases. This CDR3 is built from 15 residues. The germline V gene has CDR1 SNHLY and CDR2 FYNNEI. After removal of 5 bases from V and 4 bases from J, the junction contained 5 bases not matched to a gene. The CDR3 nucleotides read TGTGCCAGCAGTTGGGGAGGGTCCGGGGCCAACGTCCTGACTTTC. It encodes CASSWGGSGANVLTF.

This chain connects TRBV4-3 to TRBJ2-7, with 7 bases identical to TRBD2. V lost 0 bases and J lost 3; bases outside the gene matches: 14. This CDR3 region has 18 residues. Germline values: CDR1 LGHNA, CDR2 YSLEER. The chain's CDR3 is CASSQDPPSAAGDYEQYF. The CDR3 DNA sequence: TGCGCCAGCAGCCAAGATCCCCCTAGCGCCGCGGGGGACTACGAGCAGTACTTC.

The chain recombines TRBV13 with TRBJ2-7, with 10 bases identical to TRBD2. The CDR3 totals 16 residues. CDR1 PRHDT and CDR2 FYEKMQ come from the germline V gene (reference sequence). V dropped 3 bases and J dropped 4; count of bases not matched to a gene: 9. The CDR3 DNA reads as TGTGCCAGCAGCTTGACGGGTAGCGGGGGGACATACGAGCAGTACTTC. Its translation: CASSLTGSGGTYEQYF. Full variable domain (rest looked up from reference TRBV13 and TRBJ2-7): AAGVIQSPRHLIKEKRETATLKCYPIPRHDTVYWYQQGPGQDPQFLISFYEKMQSDKGSIPDRFSAQQFSDYHSELNMSSLELGDSALYFCASSLTGSGGTYEQYFGPGTRLTVT.

The CDR3 is CASSPPSGQGREQYF. The DNA for the CDR3 is TGTGCCAGCAGCCCCCCTTCGGGACAGGGGAGGGAGCAGTACTTC. The V gene is TRBV6-6, the J gene TRBJ2-7; 10 bases fit TRBD1. There are 15 residues in the CDR3. Germline V CDR1 and CDR2: MNHNY, SVGAGI (reference sequence). V gave up 6 bases and J gave up 7 bases; unmatched junction bases: 12.

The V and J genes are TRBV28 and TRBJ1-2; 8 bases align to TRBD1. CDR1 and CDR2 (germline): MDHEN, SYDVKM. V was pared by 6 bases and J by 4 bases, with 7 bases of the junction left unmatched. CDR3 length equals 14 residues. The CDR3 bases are TGTGCCAGCAGCCGGACAGGGACTGCCTATGGCTACACCTTC. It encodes CASSRTGTAYGYTF.

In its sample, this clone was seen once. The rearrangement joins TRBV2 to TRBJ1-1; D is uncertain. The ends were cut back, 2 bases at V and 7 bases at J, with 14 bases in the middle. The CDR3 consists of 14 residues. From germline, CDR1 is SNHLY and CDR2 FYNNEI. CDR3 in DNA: TGTGCCAGCAGTGAAATGGAGACGTTAGGTGAAGCTTTCTTT. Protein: CASSEMETLGEAFF.

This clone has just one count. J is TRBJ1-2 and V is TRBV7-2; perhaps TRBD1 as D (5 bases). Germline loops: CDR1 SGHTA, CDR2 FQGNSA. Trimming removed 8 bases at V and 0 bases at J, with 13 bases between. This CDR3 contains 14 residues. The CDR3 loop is CASLSTGPNYGYTF. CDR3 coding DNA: TGTGCCAGCCTAAGTACAGGTCCTAACTATGGCTACACCTTC. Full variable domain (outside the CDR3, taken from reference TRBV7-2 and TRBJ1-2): GAGVSQSPSNKVTEKGKDVELRCDPISGHTALYWYRQSLGQGLEFLIYFQGNSAPDKSGLPSDRFSAERTGGSVSTLTIQRTQQEDSAVYLCASLSTGPNYGYTFGSGTRLTVV.

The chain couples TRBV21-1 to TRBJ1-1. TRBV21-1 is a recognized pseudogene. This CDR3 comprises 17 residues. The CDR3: CASSNGPYPAGNTEAFF. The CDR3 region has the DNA TGTGCCAGCAGCAATGGGCCTTATCCGGCGGGTAACACTGAAGCTTTCTTT.

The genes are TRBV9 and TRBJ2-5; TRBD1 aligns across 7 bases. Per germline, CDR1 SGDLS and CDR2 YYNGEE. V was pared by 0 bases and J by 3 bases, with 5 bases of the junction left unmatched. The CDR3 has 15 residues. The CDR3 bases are TGTGCCAGCAGCGTAGAAGGGGACAGCGAAGAGACCCAGTACTTC. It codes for CASSVEGDSEETQYF.

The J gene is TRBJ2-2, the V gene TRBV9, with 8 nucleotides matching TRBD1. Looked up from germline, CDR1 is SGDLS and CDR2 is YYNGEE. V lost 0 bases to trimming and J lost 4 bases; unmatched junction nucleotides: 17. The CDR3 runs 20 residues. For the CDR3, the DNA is TGTGCCAGCAGCGTAGCTACGGGGCAGGGGGCCGTAGGTAGCACCGGGGAGCTGTTTTTT. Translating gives CASSVATGQGAVGSTGELFF.

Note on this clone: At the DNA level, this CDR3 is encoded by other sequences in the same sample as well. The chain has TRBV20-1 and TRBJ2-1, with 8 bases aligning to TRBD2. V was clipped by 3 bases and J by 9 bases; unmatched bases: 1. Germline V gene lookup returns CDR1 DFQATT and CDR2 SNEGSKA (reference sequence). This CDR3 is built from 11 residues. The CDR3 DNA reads TGCAGTGCTAGCGGGGGGGGTGAGCAGTTCTTC. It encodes CSASGGGEQFF.

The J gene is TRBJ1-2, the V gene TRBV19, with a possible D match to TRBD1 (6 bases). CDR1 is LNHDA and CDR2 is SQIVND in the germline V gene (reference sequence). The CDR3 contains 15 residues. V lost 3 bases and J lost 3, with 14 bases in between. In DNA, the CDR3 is TGTGCCAGTAGTATCGGACAGCCGTTTGACTATGGCTACACCTTC. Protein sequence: CASSIGQPFDYGYTF.

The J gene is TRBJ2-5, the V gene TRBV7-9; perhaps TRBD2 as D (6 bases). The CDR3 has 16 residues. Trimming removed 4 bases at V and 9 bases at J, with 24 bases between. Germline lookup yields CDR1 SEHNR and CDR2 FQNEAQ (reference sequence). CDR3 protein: CASSSPSGETNWAQYF. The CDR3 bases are TGTGCCAGCAGCTCACCTTCGGGGGAGACCAATTGGGCCCAGTACTTC.

CDR3 sequence: CASSDTRAGEQFF. CDR3 DNA sequence: TGTGCCAGCAGTGATACGAGAGCCGGTGAGCAGTTCTTC. V is TRBV12-3 or TRBV12-4 and J is TRBJ2-1, with D unclear. The CDR3 has 13 residues. Trimming removed 5 bases at V and 9 bases at J, with 14 bases between.

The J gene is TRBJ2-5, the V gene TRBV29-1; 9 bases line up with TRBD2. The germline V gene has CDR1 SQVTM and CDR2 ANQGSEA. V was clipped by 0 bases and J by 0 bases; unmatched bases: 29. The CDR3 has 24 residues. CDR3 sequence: CSVEESPDPIRRREGPRYQETQYF. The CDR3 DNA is TGCAGCGTTGAAGAATCGCCAGACCCTATAAGGCGGCGGGAGGGTCCGAGGTACCAAGAGACCCAGTACTTC.

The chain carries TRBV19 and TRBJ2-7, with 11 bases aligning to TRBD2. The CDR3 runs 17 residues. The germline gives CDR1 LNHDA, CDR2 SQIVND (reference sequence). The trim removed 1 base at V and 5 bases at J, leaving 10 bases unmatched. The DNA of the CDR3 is TGTGCCAGTAGTATAGGCCTAGCGGGGGGCCAGTCGAACGAGCAGTACTTC. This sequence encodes CASSIGLAGGQSNEQYF.

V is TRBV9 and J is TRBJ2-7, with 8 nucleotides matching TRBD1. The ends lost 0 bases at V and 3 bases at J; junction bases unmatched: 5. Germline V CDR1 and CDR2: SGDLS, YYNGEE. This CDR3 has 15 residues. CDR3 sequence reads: CASSVAGQGNYEQYF. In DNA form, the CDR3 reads TGTGCCAGCAGCGTAGCAGGACAGGGAAACTACGAGCAGTACTTC.